The rows below give T cell receptor beta chains drawn from one sample of a study of blood T cell repertoires in COVID-19. Measured with immunoSEQ multiplex PCR; TCRdb has only the in-frame clones, and not every one. This sample carries around 300,000 clones, just under 90% of them seen once, and the ten largest clones take less than 9.5%. What was sequenced was PBMCs or T cells enriched from blood (not recorded which). The receptors derive from a woman in her twenties or thirties who had recovered from COVID-19. Both conserved end residues are trimmed from each CDR3.

>13|TRBV6-2/TRBV6-3
ASSFGQGGQETQY
>9|TRBV12-3/TRBV12-4
ASSPGTEAF
>14|TRBV11-2
ASSLFGLAIGNEQF
>11|TRBV29-1
SAGQDNTGELF
>12|TRBV10-3
AISGGQGSYEQY
>13|TRBV27
ASSTQGTETGELF
>9|TRBV5-5
ASRGGEKLF
>12|TRBV20-1
SASPSGGGREQF
>12|TRBV6-5
ASSYVQKNTEAF
>11|TRBV14
ASSPDRDYGYT
>13|TRBV27
ATHRSGALGYGYT
>12|TRBV28
ASSGQGESDEQF
>12|TRBV6-6
ASSYVLAGNEQF
>12|TRBV5-1
ASREGANTGELF
>12|TRBV20-1
SASLTSGRDTQY
>12|TRBV5-1
ASSFSRSQGEQY
>13|TRBV2
ASTAGRSMNTEAF
>12|TRBV6-2/TRBV6-3
ASSYAAGGDTQY
>15|TRBV27
ASSSTRRVFRHNEQF
>13|TRBV3-1/TRBV3-2
ASSQDTLPYNEQF
>12|TRBV28
ASSGHSGTGTWY
>14|TRBV7-2
ASSRLAGMNTGELF
>17|TRBV5-8
ASSLVGLAENSGANVLT
>13|TRBV18
ASSPQSGSTYEQY
>13|TRBV4-2
ASSHPGQGDYGYT
>13|TRBV5-1
ASSLWDRAVTEAF
>13|TRBV11-3
ASSRTGVGDTEAF
>11|TRBV14
ASRQTGVYGYT
>8|TRBV6-6
ASGPWPQH
>13|TRBV6-5
ASSYSSFLNTEAF
>11|TRBV29-1
SVRLAGGYEQF
>12|TRBV5-1
ASSFGGRTLEQY
>13|TRBV2
ASSEEGALSSPLH
>11|TRBV5-6
ASSLGQGMIDT
>13|TRBV7-9
ASSLASGRGTEAF
>12|TRBV6-5
ASSYSLRGNEQF
>11|TRBV7-9
ASSSVFSYEQY
>12|TRBV6-5
ASSYRGKVYEQY
>13|TRBV20-1
SASQPGQRFYEQY
>12|TRBV7-9
ASHVAGLQETQY
>15|TRBV7-9
ASSVGQGGTMNTEAF
>13|TRBV6-5
ASSARQGAVYEQY
>14|TRBV11-2
ASSQSPRDSNYGYT